This is a list of T cell receptor beta chains from one sample in a study of blood T cell repertoires in COVID-19. Clones were read by immunoSEQ multiplex PCR, and TCRdb kept only the in-frame ones, dropping some. The profile shows more than 85,000 clones, almost 80% of them singletons. Sequenced: peripheral blood. These receptors were collected from a woman of 80 years or more with active or convalescent COVID-19. Each CDR3 is given without its conserved first and last residue.

j_call,v_call,cdr3_aa
TRBJ1-2,TRBV27,ASSFWSTRSSQWYGYT
TRBJ2-2,TRBV9,ASSVAGSNGELF
TRBJ2-7,TRBV10-2,ASRADSYEQY
TRBJ2-5,TRBV29-1,SVEAGVGETQY
TRBJ2-7,TRBV7-2,ASSPGTGAYEQY
TRBJ2-7,TRBV18,ASSPPSAGTREQY
TRBJ2-5,TRBV9,ASSVEGDGREYQETQY
TRBJ2-1,TRBV11-2,ASTRLAGGRYNEQF
TRBJ2-6,TRBV5-4,ASSPSEGRSSGANVLT
TRBJ1-6,TRBV7-9,ASSRGYGYNSPLH
TRBJ2-1,TRBV7-2,ASSLSLAVNSYNEQF
TRBJ1-2,TRBV18,ASSRDRGRYGYT
TRBJ2-1,TRBV12-3/TRBV12-4,ASRAEYNEQF
TRBJ1-1,TRBV11-2,ASSHYPTGSHMNTEAF
TRBJ2-3,TRBV5-1,ASSLGGLAGGGTDTQY
TRBJ2-1,TRBV4-1,ASSQLRGNEQF
TRBJ2-3,TRBV5-1,ASRIGREADTQY
TRBJ2-1,TRBV3-1/TRBV3-2,ASSQGGLAGAYNEQF
TRBJ1-2,TRBV4-1,ASSQDPRVRGYT
TRBJ2-6,TRBV5-4,ASSLVEWSGANVLT
TRBJ1-4,TRBV30,AWGRDIAYNEKLF
TRBJ2-1,TRBV3-1/TRBV3-2,ASSQGLAGVYNEQF
TRBJ2-7,TRBV3-1/TRBV3-2,ASSPPPTRAGYEQY
TRBJ1-1,TRBV10-3,AISKGTGGQNTEAF
TRBJ2-5,TRBV18,ASQIRGQRETQY
TRBJ2-2,TRBV7-2,ASSLALGYTGELF
TRBJ2-3,TRBV13,ASSLAGTTHSTDTQY
TRBJ2-1,TRBV7-9,ASSLVGGRASNEQF
TRBJ1-1,TRBV24-1,ATSGGQGLNTEAF
TRBJ2-3,TRBV5-4,ASSSTGGTDTQY
TRBJ2-7,TRBV4-1,ASSRVRDRGHEQY
TRBJ2-2,TRBV27,ASRTGLAGDRTGELF